Shown below are 13 T cell receptor beta chains from a single sample sequenced in a study of T cells in Graves' hyperthyroidism and ophthalmopathy. Amplified regions were TCR beta CDR3 sequences from RNA transcripts. Using the HTBI primer set, a first-round RT-PCR was run on the TCR CDR3. TCRdb used MiXCR to reprocess the multiplex PCR reads, holding one entry per CDR3 protein. This sample yields roughly 180,000 distinct CDR3 sequences, of which over 7.5% are seen a single time; 22% belongs to the top ten. The specimen was blood. The receptors stem from a woman aged 18-29 years with Graves' hyperthyroidism that later progressed to Graves' ophthalmopathy.

This clonotype has at least ten counts. The J gene is TRBJ1-2, the V gene TRBV7-9; D is ambiguous. This CDR3 spans 13 amino acids. CDR1 is SEHNR, CDR2 FQNEAQ, per germline (reference sequence). The V end was cut by 1 base, the J end by 5 bases, with 8 bases between. The chain's CDR3 is CASSLGLFYGYTF. The CDR3 DNA reads TGTGCCAGCAGCTTAGGCTTATTTTATGGCTACACCTTC.

This clonotype appeared once. Likely a read error: the CDR3 ends without its conserved phenylalanine or tryptophan. V usage is TRBV6-9 and J usage is TRBJ2-3; D is ambiguous. CDR3 length equals 15 residues. Germline V CDR1 and CDR2: MNHGY, SVAAGI. The V and J ends lost 3 bases and 0 bases respectively, with 10 bases between them. The CDR3, as DNA: TGTGCCAGCAGTTACTCGAAAAGTAGCACAGATACGCAGTATTCT. Translation gives CASSYSKSSTDTQYS.

This clonotype was detected ten times or more. The V call is TRBV2, the J call TRBJ2-1; D tentatively fits TRBD1 or TRBD2 (5 bases each). V shed 6 bases and J shed 1 base, with 13 bases lying between them. The germline V gene has CDR1 SNHLY and CDR2 FYNNEI. This CDR3 is 15 amino acids long. CDR3 coding DNA: TGTGCCAGCAGACTAGGGACGGGTTCCTACAATGAGCAGTTCTTC. Translation: CASRLGTGSYNEQFF. The full variable domain, in which reference TRBV2 and TRBJ2-1 provide the parts outside the CDR3, is EPEVTQTPSHQVTQMGQEVILRCVPISNHLYFYWYRQILGQKVEFLVSFYNNEISEKSEIFDDQFSVERPDGSNFTLKIRSTKLEDSAMYFCASRLGTGSYNEQFFGPGTRLTVL.

The J gene is TRBJ1-6, the V gene TRBV30; unclear D gene. The germline CDR1 and CDR2 sequences are GTSNPN and SVGIG (reference sequence). Trimming stripped 2 bases from V and 7 bases from J, with 12 bases between. The CDR3 extends over 14 amino acids. CDR3 nucleotides: TGTGCCTGGAGTCTTGATTTGGGAAATTCACCCCTCCACTTT. This codes for CAWSLDLGNSPLHF.

This clonotype has a count of ten or more. The chain uses TRBV30 and TRBJ1-1; D is ambiguous. Between the trimmed V and J ends, which lost 1 base and 1 base, there was a span of 7 bases. The CDR3 is made up of 13 amino acids. Germline V gene data show CDR1 as GTSNPN and CDR2 as SVGIG (reference sequence). The CDR3 DNA follows: TGTGCCTGGAGTGACGGACGGAACACTGAAGCTTTCTTT. This sequence encodes CAWSDGRNTEAFF.

The rearrangement uses TRBV5-1 and TRBJ2-5, with 8 positions matching TRBD2. The CDR3 has 17 residues. Looked up from germline, CDR1 is SGHRS and CDR2 is YFSETQ. Trimming at V came to 5 bases and at J to 2 bases, leaving 14 bases not matched to a gene. CDR3 DNA: TGCGCCAGCAGAAGGGGGAGAACTAGCGGAGATCAAGAGACCCAGTACTTC. This encodes CASRRGRTSGDQETQYF.

This clonotype was counted ten times or more. This chain uses TRBV2 with TRBJ1-1, with D maybe TRBD1 (6 bases). CDR1 and CDR2 from the germline V gene are SNHLY and FYNNEI. The V end lost 6 bases, the J end lost 5 bases, and 10 bases lay between the germline ends. The CDR3 runs to 12 residues. CDR3: CASRQQGTEAFF. For the CDR3, the DNA is TGTGCCAGCAGACAGCAGGGGACTGAAGCTTTCTTT.

This clonotype has a count of ten or more. The chain employs TRBV20-1 and TRBJ2-7; 7 bases align to TRBD1. Germline CDR1 is DFQATT and CDR2 is SNEGSKA (reference sequence). The CDR3 extends over 14 amino acids. V shed 6 bases and J 6 bases; nucleotides not matched to a gene: 14. The CDR3 DNA is TGCAGTGCAACCGGACCCGGGACAGCTGTCGAGCAGTACTTC. It codes for CSATGPGTAVEQYF.

A note on this clonotype: A read error may account for a junction end that differs from germline. This rearrangement joins TRBV20-1 to TRBJ1-1, with D possibly TRBD1 on 5 matching bases. CDR3 size: 15 residues. Germline V gene data show CDR1 as DFQATT and CDR2 as SNEGSKA (reference sequence). CDR3 nucleotides: TGCAGTGCTAGAAACCCACGGGGGGGTAACACTGGAGCTTTCTTT. The encoded protein is CSARNPRGGNTGAFF.

This clonotype was observed many times. J is TRBJ1-1 and V is TRBV2; 8 bases fit TRBD1. The trim removed 7 bases at V and 0 bases at J, leaving 7 bases unmatched. The germline CDR1 and CDR2 sequences are SNHLY and FYNNEI. This CDR3 is built from 15 residues. CDR3 residues: CASTLDRVMNTEAFF. CDR3 nucleotides: TGTGCCAGCACTTTGGACAGGGTCATGAACACTGAAGCTTTCTTT.

The sample holds many counts of this clonotype. V and J are TRBV5-5 and TRBJ1-5; D possibly corresponds to TRBD1 (5 bases). The CDR3 has 14 residues. The germline gives CDR1 SGHKS, CDR2 YYEKEE (reference sequence). V was trimmed by 4 bases and J by 3 bases, leaving 11 bases between them. The CDR3 DNA is TGTGCCAGCAGCACACGACAGTTCAATCAGCCCCAGCATTTT. It yields the protein CASSTRQFNQPQHF.

This clonotype was observed at least ten times. This chain uses TRBV15 with TRBJ2-1; 13 nucleotides align to TRBD2. CDR1 and CDR2 (germline): LNHNV, YYDKDF (reference sequence). The CDR3 sequence is 15 residues long. V trimming: 2 bases; J trimming: 8 bases; junction bases outside the gene matches: 3. The CDR3 DNA follows: TGTGCCACCAGCAGACGGACTAGCGGGAGTTATGAGCAGTTCTTC. As protein: CATSRRTSGSYEQFF.

This clonotype was detected ten times or more. The rearrangement links TRBV11-1 to TRBJ2-5; TRBD1 aligns across 8 bases. The CDR3 runs 17 residues. V lost 7 bases and J lost 1; bases outside the gene matches: 14. From germline, CDR1 is SGHAT and CDR2 FQDESV (reference sequence). The CDR3 region has the DNA TGTGCCAGCATCCCAGGGGGCCAGGGGAGGTCCCAAGAGACCCAGTACTTC. Its translation: CASIPGGQGRSQETQYF.